Below, 22 T cell receptor beta chains from the same sample are listed, as sequenced in a study of PD-1 blockade in mismatch repair-deficient tumors. Profiled with immunoSEQ multiplex PCR; TCRdb holds only in-frame clones, not every one. The sample yields 130,000 or so clones, approximately 90% seen once. The source was peripheral blood, collected 44 weeks after starting pembrolizumab. Receptors were obtained from an adult with mismatch repair-deficient cancer.

The CDR3: CASSLGVLAGSTDTQYF. In DNA, the CDR3 is TGCGCCAGCAGCTTGGGGGTACTAGCGGGGAGCACAGATACGCAGTATTTT. This rearrangement joins TRBV5-1 to TRBJ2-3, with 10 bases that match TRBD2. V lost 0 bases to trimming and J lost 0 bases; unmatched junction nucleotides: 4. This CDR3 is 17 amino acids long. From germline, CDR1 is SGHRS and CDR2 YFSETQ.

This chain connects TRBV19 to TRBJ2-5; D possibly matches TRBD1 or TRBD2 (5 bases each). The CDR3 loop spans 14 amino acids. Trimming removed 9 bases at V and 7 bases at J, with 21 bases between. Per the germline V gene, CDR1 is LNHDA and CDR2 is SQIVND (reference sequence). In nucleotides, the CDR3 is TGTGCCAGAAGACCCGGGGACCTTAAAGGGACCCAGTACTTC. Amino acids: CARRPGDLKGTQYF.

The rearrangement links TRBV7-9 to TRBJ2-7, with 7 nucleotides matching TRBD1. This CDR3 has 15 residues. Trimming took 5 bases from V and 7 from J; bases not matched to a gene: 14. Germline V gene lookup returns CDR1 SEHNR and CDR2 FQNEAQ (reference sequence). For the CDR3, the DNA is TGTGCCAGCAGCCCCCAGAGGAAGGGGGCAGAAGAGCAGTACTTC. Protein sequence: CASSPQRKGAEEQYF.

The V and J genes are TRBV4-1 and TRBJ2-7; weak D call: TRBD1 (6 bases). The V end lost 4 bases, the J end lost 5 bases, and 15 bases lay between the germline ends. Looked up from germline, CDR1 is MGHRA and CDR2 is YSYEKL. The CDR3 runs to 14 residues. The CDR3 region is CASSRLSYRDEQYF. The CDR3 DNA reads TGCGCCAGCAGCCGACTTAGCTACAGGGACGAGCAGTACTTC.

This clone is a singleton in its sample. V gene TRBV28 combines with J gene TRBJ2-7; either TRBD1 or TRBD2 may fit D (5 bases each). Trimming cost V 1 base and J 1 base, with 17 bases left between them. This CDR3 has 17 residues. CDR1 and CDR2 from the germline V gene are MDHEN and SYDVKM. The CDR3 nucleotides read TGTGCCAGCAGTTTATCCAGGGACCTAATTTGGTCCTACGAGCAGTACTTC. Its translation is CASSLSRDLIWSYEQYF.

In its sample, this clone was seen once. The J gene is TRBJ1-1, the V gene TRBV19; 9 bases are shared with TRBD1. This CDR3 has 14 amino acids. Germline V lookup: CDR1 LNHDA, CDR2 SQIVND (reference sequence). V gave up 7 bases and J gave up 4 bases; unmatched junction bases: 7. This CDR3 reads CASTIDRGATEAFF. CDR3 in DNA: TGTGCCAGTACCATCGACAGGGGGGCCACTGAAGCTTTCTTT.

The chain carries TRBV19 and TRBJ2-2; D not resolved. Trimming stripped 6 bases from V and 2 bases from J, with 13 bases between. Germline V gives CDR1 LNHDA, CDR2 SQIVND (reference sequence). The CDR3 is 15 residues long. The CDR3 nucleotides are TGTGCCAGTAGCAAACTAAAAGTCAACACCGGGGAGCTGTTTTTT. Protein: CASSKLKVNTGELFF.

The genes are TRBV19 and TRBJ2-7, with TRBD1 identical over 9 bases. This CDR3 has 15 amino acids. Germline CDR1 is LNHDA and CDR2 is SQIVND (reference sequence). Unmatched junction bases numbered 9, after V lost 3 bases and J lost 6 bases. The CDR3 DNA follows: TGTGCCAGTAGTATCCTTGGGACAGGGACATCCGAGCAGTACTTC. Protein: CASSILGTGTSEQYF.

The chain uses TRBV5-1 and TRBJ2-1, with 13 bases aligning to TRBD2. With V trimmed by 2 bases and J by 6 bases, 2 bases remained unmatched. Per germline, CDR1 SGHRS and CDR2 YFSETQ. This CDR3 contains 15 residues. Here the CDR3 DNA reads TGCGCCAGCAGCTTTAGACTAGCGGGAGGCAATGAGCAGTTCTTC. As protein: CASSFRLAGGNEQFF.

The chain recombines TRBV10-2 with TRBJ1-5; D perhaps matches TRBD1 (5 bases). This CDR3 contains 15 residues. The germline V gene has CDR1 WSHSY and CDR2 SAAADI. Trimming took off 10 bases at V and 3 bases at J, with 19 bases between the two ends. This CDR3 reads CAKASPGRHNQPQHF. The CDR3 DNA sequence: TGCGCCAAGGCAAGCCCGGGACGTCACAATCAGCCCCAGCATTTT.

The rearrangement uses TRBV5-1 and TRBJ2-1; 10 nucleotides align to TRBD2. The CDR3 has 17 amino acids. Germline CDR1 is SGHRS and CDR2 is YFSETQ. Trimming cost V 2 bases and J 0 bases; bases outside gene matches: 5. For the CDR3, the DNA is TGCGCCAGCAGCTTAGGGGCTAGCGGGGGCTCCTACAATGAGCAGTTCTTC. Encoded protein: CASSLGASGGSYNEQFF.

The V gene is TRBV2, the J gene TRBJ1-1; a possible D gene is TRBD1 (5 bases). CDR3 size: 16 residues. Germline values: CDR1 SNHLY, CDR2 FYNNEI. The V gene lost 7 bases and the J gene lost 1 base, with 19 bases spanning the gap. CDR3 coding DNA: TGTGCCAGCAAGGAAGGGGTGGCCTTGGGGAACACTGAAGCTTTCTTT. Residues: CASKEGVALGNTEAFF.

The genes are TRBV27 and TRBJ2-3, with TRBD1 identical over 10 bases. The trim removed 5 bases at V and 2 bases at J, leaving 10 bases unmatched. Germline-derived CDR1 and CDR2 are MNHEY and SMNVEV (reference sequence). The CDR3 runs 17 residues. CDR3 coding DNA: TGTGCCAGCAGTCAGCTGGGACAGGGGCGCTACACAGATACGCAGTATTTT. Amino acids: CASSQLGQGRYTDTQYF.

The CDR3 spells CASSLVVAGGETQYF. In DNA form, the CDR3 reads TGTGCCAGCAGCTTAGTGGTAGCGGGAGGCGAGACCCAGTACTTC. The V gene is TRBV7-9, the J gene TRBJ2-5, with TRBD2 matching 10 bases. CDR3 length equals 15 residues. Germline CDR1 reads SEHNR; CDR2 reads FQNEAQ (reference sequence). J gave up 5 bases and V 1 base, and 4 bases lay outside the gene matches.

This chain links TRBV5-6 with TRBJ2-3; 11 bases map to TRBD2. The CDR3 runs 16 residues. In germline, CDR1 is SGHDT, CDR2 YYEEEE. V lost 4 bases and J lost 3; bases outside the gene matches: 7. CDR3 sequence: CASSLIAGGSTDTQYF. The CDR3 coding sequence is TGTGCCAGCAGCCTTATAGCGGGAGGGAGTACAGATACGCAGTATTTT.

Written as DNA, the CDR3 is TGTGCCAGCAGCGGACACATTAACACCGGGGAGCTGTTTTTT. Its translation: CASSGHINTGELFF. This chain joins TRBV9 and TRBJ2-2; D not resolved. Trimming removed 3 bases from V and 2 bases from J, with 8 bases in between. This CDR3 is built from 14 residues. Germline values: CDR1 SGDLS, CDR2 YYNGEE. Full variable domain (remainder filled in from reference TRBV9 and TRBJ2-2): DSGVTQTPKHLITATGQRVTLRCSPRSGDLSVYWYQQSLDQGLQFLIQYYNGEERAKGNILERFSAQQFPDLHSELNLSSLELGDSALYFCASSGHINTGELFFGEGSRLTVL.

The chain recombines TRBV25-1 with TRBJ2-1, with 13 bases fitting TRBD2. The junction had 5 bases not matched to a gene; V was cut back by 3 bases and J by 6 bases. The CDR3 contains 16 residues. The germline V gene encodes CDR1 MGHDK and CDR2 SYGVNS. In DNA form, the CDR3 reads TGTGCCAGCAGTGACCCTGGACTAGCGGGAGCCAATGAGCAGTTCTTC. Translating it yields CASSDPGLAGANEQFF. Variable domain in full (rest from reference TRBV25-1 and TRBJ2-1): EADIYQTPRYLVIGTGKKITLECSQTMGHDKMYWYQQDPGMELHLIHYSYGVNSTEKGDLSSESTVSRIRTEHFPLTLESARPSHTSQYLCASSDPGLAGANEQFFGPGTRLTVL.

The gene calls are TRBV6-4 and TRBJ2-3; 10 nucleotides match TRBD2. This CDR3 contains 15 residues. V was clipped by 5 bases and J by 3 bases; unmatched bases: 5. Germline CDR1 reads MRHNA; CDR2 reads SNTAGT. The CDR3: CASSPSSGRTDTQYF. The CDR3 nucleotides read TGTGCCAGCAGTCCATCTAGCGGGAGAACAGATACGCAGTATTTT.

V and J are TRBV29-1 and TRBJ2-7; 10 bases align to TRBD2. Germline V gene lookup returns CDR1 SQVTM and CDR2 ANQGSEA. CDR3 size: 14 residues. The J segment lost 4 bases and the V segment lost 5 bases, leaving 8 bases of the junction unmatched. DNA for the CDR3: TGCAGCGTTCAAGGACTAGCGGAGAATTACGAGCAGTACTTC. This sequence encodes CSVQGLAENYEQYF.

The CDR3 DNA follows: TGTGCCAGCACCCAACGGAGGGTAGGACAGGACGGCTCCTACGAGCAGTACTTC. This encodes CASTQRRVGQDGSYEQYF. The V call is TRBV28, the J call TRBJ2-7; the D gene is possibly TRBD1 (7 bases). The germline V gene encodes CDR1 MDHEN and CDR2 SYDVKM. The CDR3 runs 18 residues. Trimming took off 7 bases at V and 0 bases at J, with 25 bases between the two ends. The variable domain in full, with the rest retrieved from reference TRBV28 and TRBJ2-7, is DVKVTQSSRYLVKRTGEKVFLECVQDMDHENMFWYRQDPGLGLRLIYFSYDVKMKEKGDIPEGYSVSREKKERFSLILESASTNQTSMYLCASTQRRVGQDGSYEQYFGPGTRLTVT.

This CDR3 is CASSVVGQGGELFF. The CDR3 DNA reads TGTGCCAGCAGCGTAGTAGGGCAGGGCGGGGAGCTGTTTTTT. The chain is built from TRBV9 and TRBJ2-2, with D possibly matching TRBD1 (5 bases). The CDR3 contains 14 residues. Germline CDR1 SGDLS, CDR2 YYNGEE. Trimming stripped 0 bases from V and 7 bases from J, with 10 bases between.

The chain combines TRBV7-3 with TRBJ1-4; TRBD1 aligns across 8 bases. V trimming: 3 bases; J trimming: 5 bases; junction bases outside the gene matches: 8. This CDR3 has 16 residues. CDR1 is SGHTA and CDR2 is FQGTGA in the germline V gene. The chain's CDR3 is CASSFPGQGRNEKLFF. CDR3 coding DNA: TGTGCCAGCAGCTTTCCTGGACAGGGAAGGAATGAAAAACTGTTTTTT.